The 18 T cell receptor beta chains in this list originate from one sample, sequenced in a study of T cell responses to AZD1222 COVID-19 vaccine. Using immunoSEQ multiplex PCR, the repertoire was profiled, and TCRdb retains in-frame clones only, with some absent. The table shows roughly 120,000 clones, with roughly 88% occurring only once. This specimen was peripheral blood, taken on day 0 of AZD1222 vaccination. These receptors were obtained from an adult in good health.

A few counts support this clone. The chain uses TRBV12-5 and TRBJ2-1, with 10 positions matching TRBD2. Trimming removed 2 bases from V and 9 bases from J; junction bases left unmatched: 10. The CDR3 has 16 residues. Germline V CDR1 and CDR2: LGHNT, FRNRAP. The CDR3 region is CASGLSISGRKGEQFF. The CDR3 nucleotides are TGTGCTAGTGGTTTGAGCATTAGCGGGAGGAAGGGTGAGCAGTTCTTC. The full variable domain, rest sourced from reference TRBV12-5 and TRBJ2-1, is DARVTQTPRHKVTEMGQEVTMRCQPILGHNTVFWYRQTMMQGLELLAYFRNRAPLDDSGMPKDRFSAEMPDATLATLKIQPSEPRDSAVYFCASGLSISGRKGEQFFGPGTRLTVL.

The chain recombines TRBV15 with TRBJ2-5; a weak D match, TRBD2 (5 bases). CDR1 and CDR2 from the germline V gene are LNHNV and YYDKDF (reference sequence). This CDR3 comprises 15 residues. The germline V and J ends were trimmed by 0 bases and 5 bases, with 13 bases remaining between them. The CDR3: CATSRDTSYSETQYF. The CDR3 nucleotides read TGTGCCACCAGCAGAGACACTAGTTATTCGGAGACCCAGTACTTC.

The chain recombines TRBV6-2 or TRBV6-3 with TRBJ2-7; no clear D. V was pared by 0 bases and J by 6 bases, with 12 bases between. The CDR3 sequence is 14 residues long. The germline V gene encodes CDR1 MNHEY and CDR2 SVGEGT. CDR3 loop: CASSYSSRTGEQYF. The CDR3 nucleotides read TGTGCCAGCAGTTACTCTAGCAGAACGGGCGAGCAGTACTTC.

The chain combines TRBV7-2 with TRBJ1-3; the D is unclear. With 5 bases removed from V and 2 bases from J, the gap between germline ends came to 13 bases. The CDR3 length is 15 residues. Germline V gene sequence: CDR1 SGHTA, CDR2 FQGNSA. CDR3 coding DNA: TGTGCCAGCAGCCGTTCCTTAGGACCTGGAAACACCATATATTTT. Translated, it gives CASSRSLGPGNTIYF.

The rearrangement uses TRBV19 and TRBJ2-1; D may match TRBD1 or TRBD2 (5 bases each). In germline, CDR1 is LNHDA, CDR2 SQIVND (reference sequence). The germline V and J ends were trimmed by 3 bases and 5 bases, with 17 bases remaining between them. The CDR3 has 16 residues. Here the CDR3 reads CASSIRAGRSNNEQFF. CDR3 bases: TGTGCCAGTAGTATTCGCGCAGGGAGATCCAACAATGAGCAGTTCTTC. The complete variable domain, with remaining parts taken from reference TRBV19 and TRBJ2-1, reads DGGITQSPKYLFRKEGQNVTLSCEQNLNHDAMYWYRQDPGQGLRLIYYSQIVNDFQKGDIAEGYSVSREKKESFPLTVTSAQKNPTAFYLCASSIRAGRSNNEQFFGPGTRLTVL.

This sequence joins TRBV5-1 and TRBJ2-1, with TRBD2 matching over 9 bases. CDR1 is SGHRS, CDR2 YFSETQ, per germline. V shed 6 bases, J shed 0 bases, and the junction held 7 bases outside the gene matches. The CDR3 consists of 16 residues. The CDR3 DNA sequence: TGCGCCAGCACGGATAGCGGGAGCCGCTCCTACAATGAGCAGTTCTTC. It specifies CASTDSGSRSYNEQFF.

This chain connects TRBV5-6 to TRBJ1-1, with D hard to call. CDR3 length equals 14 residues. Germline-derived CDR1 and CDR2 are SGHDT and YYEEEE. Trimming shortened V by 2 bases and J by 2 bases, and 10 bases separated the two germline ends. The CDR3 nucleotides read TGTGCCAGCAGCTTAAAGTATCCCAACACTGAAGCTTTCTTT. Its protein product is CASSLKYPNTEAFF.

The chain is built from TRBV29-1 and TRBJ1-1, with D possibly TRBD1 on 6 matching bases. The V and J ends lost 6 bases and 11 bases respectively, with 16 bases between them. The germline V gene has CDR1 SQVTM and CDR2 ANQGSEA. CDR3 length equals 11 residues. The CDR3 reads CSVQMGGPAFF. The CDR3 bases are TGCAGCGTCCAGATGGGGGGGCCTGCTTTCTTT.

The V call is TRBV6-4, the J call TRBJ2-3, with D possibly being TRBD2 (5 bases). The CDR3 loop spans 14 amino acids. V was clipped by 4 bases and J by 1 base, with 9 bases between them. Per germline, CDR1 MRHNA and CDR2 SNTAGT. The DNA of the CDR3 is TGTGCCAGCAGTGCGGGGTCCCGCACAGATACGCAGTATTTT. It translates to CASSAGSRTDTQYF.

The CDR3 loop is CASSWDISPRSNSPLHF. The DNA for the CDR3 is TGTGCCAGCAGCTGGGACATCTCACCGCGGAGTAATTCACCCCTCCACTTT. The genes are TRBV7-8 and TRBJ1-6; D perhaps matches TRBD1 (6 bases). The CDR3 length is 17 residues. V was cut by 4 bases and J by 6 bases, with 19 bases left in between. Germline CDR1 SGHVS, CDR2 FQNEAQ.

This clone has more than one count but fewer than ten. The chain joins TRBV5-5 to TRBJ2-7; TRBD1 agrees at 7 bases. The CDR3 is 13 residues long. Germline CDR1 reads SGHKS; CDR2 reads YYEKEE (reference sequence). The V gene end was trimmed by 0 bases and the J gene end by 9 bases; junction bases not matched to a gene: 6. The CDR3: CASSLGTGSRQYF. The CDR3 coding sequence is TGTGCCAGCAGCTTGGGGACAGGCAGTAGGCAGTACTTC.

V usage is TRBV10-3 and J usage is TRBJ2-1, with unresolved D. Trimming shortened V by 2 bases and J by 6 bases, and 2 bases separated the two germline ends. The CDR3 is 11 amino acids. In germline, CDR1 is ENHRY, CDR2 SYGVKD. The CDR3 nucleotides are TGTGCCATCAGTGAGGTCAATGAGCAGTTCTTC. Amino acid sequence: CAISEVNEQFF.

The V and J genes are TRBV5-8 and TRBJ2-3; 7 nucleotides agree with TRBD1. Trimming cost V 4 bases and J 2 bases; bases outside gene matches: 10. The germline V gene encodes CDR1 SGHTS and CDR2 YDEGEE. This CDR3 has 16 residues. The chain's CDR3 is CASSPIGTDLTDTQYF. CDR3 in DNA: TGTGCCAGCAGCCCGATCGGGACAGACCTCACAGATACGCAGTATTTT.

The V and J genes are TRBV7-3 and TRBJ1-4; D uncertain. CDR1 and CDR2 (germline): SGHTA, FQGTGA. This CDR3 contains 13 residues. V lost 2 bases and J 5 bases, leaving 6 bases between the germline ends. The CDR3 sequence is CASSLAGNEKLFF. The CDR3, as DNA: TGTGCCAGCAGCTTAGCCGGAAATGAAAAACTGTTTTTT.

The genes are TRBV6-2 or TRBV6-3 and TRBJ2-7; D is perhaps TRBD2 (5 bases). Trimming took 1 base from V and 9 from J, leaving 19 bases between them. Germline V CDR1 and CDR2: MNHEY, SVGEGT. This CDR3 region has 15 residues. CDR3 loop: CASSYYRALPSGQYF. CDR3 bases: TGTGCCAGCAGTTACTATCGGGCCCTCCCAAGCGGGCAGTACTTC.

This chain connects TRBV12-3 or TRBV12-4 to TRBJ1-1; no firm D call. The CDR3 consists of 13 residues. V dropped 6 bases and J dropped 1 base, with 9 bases sitting between them. CDR3 in DNA: TGTGCCAGCAGCCCCGTGTGGAACACTGAAGCTTTCTTT. It specifies CASSPVWNTEAFF.

The chain has TRBV15 and TRBJ1-1, with 7 bases identical to TRBD1. The V segment lost 0 bases and the J segment 2 bases; nucleotides outside the gene matches: 3. The CDR3 runs to 15 residues. CDR1 and CDR2 (germline): LNHNV, YYDKDF (reference sequence). Written as DNA, the CDR3 is TGTGCCACCAGCAGAGAGGGGACAGCCAACACTGAAGCTTTCTTT. Protein: CATSREGTANTEAFF.

The chain is built from TRBV30 and TRBJ2-3; the match to TRBD2 covers 9 bases. The CDR3 is 13 amino acids. The junction had 0 bases not matched to a gene; V was cut back by 4 bases and J by 1 base. Germline V CDR1 and CDR2: GTSNPN, SVGIG (reference sequence). The CDR3 DNA is TGTGCCTGGACTAGCGGGGGCACAGATACGCAGTATTTT. This sequence encodes CAWTSGGTDTQYF.